This TCR beta chain originates from a study of T cell responses to AZD1222 COVID-19 vaccine. The CDR3 covers 19 residues. Germline V gene sequence: CDR1 SGDLS, CDR2 YYNGEE. Losses at the gene ends were 1 base for V and 1 base for J; bases not matched to a gene: 9. The method was immunoSEQ multiplex PCR; TCRdb's version includes in-frame clones alone and lacks a portion of them. The repertoire includes about 150,000 clones, over 80% of them detected once, and about 9% sits in the top ten. This chain joins TRBV9 and TRBJ2-6; 9 nucleotides align to TRBD1. This specimen was peripheral blood, taken 28 days after the second AZD1222 dose. The receptor's source is an adult who received the AZD1222 COVID-19 vaccine. The CDR3 here is CASSVLPTGGSSGANVLTF. The DNA of the CDR3 is TGTGCCAGCAGCGTATTGCCGACAGGGGGATCATCTGGGGCCAACGTCCTGACTTTC.